This TCR beta chain was observed in a study of cytomegalovirus exposure and HLA in healthy donors (dated by TCRdb to about 2017). General notes on the study: An earlier analysis of about 560 of the donors reported about 280 Gb of sequence data and some 110 million unique TCR beta sequences obtained from approximately 180 million T cells. Among the 398 genotyped donors, approximately 81% belonged to the genetic ancestry cluster associated with self-reported Caucasian donors. An early release that covered several hundred HLA-typed donors contained approximately 300 gigabases of sequencing data and about 84 million unique TCR sequences. The study combined high-throughput TCR immunosequencing, statistical association of individual TCRs with disease status, and machine learning to predict cytomegalovirus infection status. In a later genetic analysis, genome-wide SNP genotypes for about three fifths of the roughly 670 donors were used, and that subset was treated as a discovery cohort. Every repertoire in the discovery cohort had been generated on one and the same sequencing platform. The study aimed to test whether cataloging public T cell receptors could reveal signatures of past pathogen exposure. Rather than drawing on any new phenotypic data, the later analysis identified candidate immune exposures from TCR beta sequences and the way those sequences occurred across donors. To study patterns of TCR occurrence, a later analysis re-analyzed previously published TCR beta repertoires from 666 donors and added high-resolution HLA genotyping. Among around 400 genotyped donors of the cohort, an average of around 220,000 unique TCR beta nucleotide sequences was sequenced per donor, of which approximately 19% were non-productive. Besides the first cohort of 666 subjects, a separate validation cohort made up of 120 different subjects was used. Donor age, sex, ethnicity and CMV serostatus were collected together with the repertoire data. The number of typed donors differed by locus: about 620-640 for A, B, C, DRB1 and DQB1; approximately 520 for DQA1; roughly 600 for DPA1; and 400 to 480 for DPB1. Using immunosequencing, the study profiled T cell repertoires from 500 to 800 subjects and related those repertoires to cytomegalovirus serostatus. Both class I and class II loci were covered by HLA typing, at four-digit resolution. Because of strong linkage in the cohort, five DR-DQ haplotypes were treated as single units for association and clustering. An earlier analysis of roughly 600 of the donors used high-throughput TCR beta sequencing to judge whether each TCR beta V gene segment behaved as functional or pseudogenic. What the work shows at the level of the full study, not this receptor alone: A group of highly shared sequence variants was considered likely to be a technical artifact of the sequencing pipeline. Strong co-occurrence of HLA alleles, especially DR and DQ, made assigning TCR associations to individual alleles difficult. A few of the identified cytomegalovirus-associated TCR beta chains were confirmed in vitro to be specific for cytomegalovirus antigens. Because HLA typing was missing for some donors at each locus, association tests included only the typed subset. Linkage disequilibrium might explain the correlated functional status among segregating V segments, but an unknown experimental factor could not be ruled out. A further reported finding was that TCR beta sequences accurately predicted the HLA-A and HLA-B alleles for most subjects in the first cohort. While some public TCRs were present in many individuals, most TCR sequences turned up only very rarely across donors. Because counts were too low, about 18 rarely observed V segments, including chromosome 9 orphons, were excluded from the earlier analysis of 587 of the donors. Most CMV-associated TCR beta chains appeared to be HLA-restricted in a later analysis, and the HLA associations seemed to be driven largely by CMV exposure. A later analysis found that TCR association rates varied across HLA loci, with DRB1 alleles showing the most associated TCRs and HLA-C alleles the fewest. Cytomegalovirus status was reported to be diagnosed by the classifier with high specificity and sensitivity in both the original and validation cohorts. In a later analysis, some 17,000 TCR beta sequences were associated with specific HLA alleles at a false discovery rate of 0.05. A later genetic analysis reported fewer N-insertions in productive TCRs among donors in an Asian-associated ancestry cluster than the roughly 640-donor mean. It was suggested by the authors that the approach could potentially be generalized to other disease states and immunological phenotypes. In a later analysis, HLA-associated TCR beta chains were found to be more clonally expanded and to have lower generation probabilities than equally common non-associated chains. In an earlier analysis of 450 to 750 of the donors, most TCR beta V segments appeared in productive rearrangements about 87% or about 30% of the time, broadly matching IMGT annotations. In this cohort, only TCR beta chains were sequenced, and detectable features were limited by the absence of alpha or paired-chain data. A later genetic analysis associated a missense DCLRE1C variant with V-gene and J-gene trimming of TCR beta chains, and an independent cohort replicated the association. The presence/absence analyses assumed that sequencing depth was roughly uniform across donors, and that assumption may not be true. In the study, some 180 TCR beta chains were listed as associated with cytomegalovirus. The only immune exposure information available for the cohort was CMV serostatus. According to a later analysis, parvovirus B19, influenza, CMV and Epstein-Barr virus appeared linked to several top co-occurrence clusters.

A word on this clone: What this receptor recognizes is not known. Base-call qualities are not available, and no considerably larger clone is one nucleotide away.

Receptor amplification or capture employed the immunoSEQ multiplex PCR assay. For the multiplex PCR, a mixture combining 60 forward primers for TCR Vbeta segments and 13 reverse primers for TCR Jbeta segments was used. Amplification of the CDR3 region of rearranged TCR beta genes was performed with a multiplex PCR assay on genomic DNA. Amplified TCR beta libraries were sequenced as 87-base-pair reads on the Illumina HiSeq System. Turning to the authors' computational methods: In a later analysis, some 80 million unique TCR beta chains were counted across the approximately 640 repertoires, and roughly 9.9 million of these chains were shared by at least two donors. A nearest-neighbor algorithm error-corrected the raw reads and collapsed the reads into unique sequences, merging closely related sequences to remove PCR and sequencing errors. CDR3 sequences were aligned to IMGT reference sequences to assign V, D and J gene segments. For a sequence to be retained, at least a six-nucleotide match to both a V gene segment and a J gene segment was required. Rearrangements were classified as productive when the CDR3 lacked stop codons and remained in frame with V and J, and all other rearrangements were classified as non-productive. CDR3 was defined by IMGT convention, running from the second conserved V-encoded cysteine to the conserved J-encoded phenylalanine. The earlier analysis of 500 to 750 of the donors excluded any sequence lacking an unambiguous match to a single V gene segment. An earlier analysis of several hundred of the donors called V segments functional above 56.7% productive rearrangements and segregating when the between-donor standard deviation exceeded 5%. A statistical classification framework was built to diagnose cytomegalovirus status from the catalog of TCR beta chain sequences. In a later analysis, TCR nucleotide sequences were compared against IMGT/GENE-DB human TR gene sequences so that V and J genes could be assigned. A later analysis assigned CDR3 sequences and most-parsimonious VDJ recombination scenarios with the TCRdist pipeline. A later analysis defined each TCR beta chain by its CDR3 amino acid sequence plus V-gene family, and excluded reads lacking a unique V-gene family. To address suspected cross-contamination and a sequencing artifact, a later analysis removed 592 highly shared, low-generation-probability nucleotide sequences. In a later analysis, a clonal expansion index for each public chain was calculated from normalized within-repertoire ranks of inferred template counts. In a later analysis, generation probabilities were computed with a VDJ recombination model fitted to out-of-frame rearrangements, and the resulting probabilities were checked against IGoR. In a later analysis, TCR-TCR, TCR-HLA and TCR-CMV co-occurrence was scored with hypergeometric tests, and a repertoire-size bias correction was applied to TCR pairs. A later analysis estimated false discovery rates by permuting HLA or CMV assignments 20 times. In a later analysis, co-occurring TCRs were grouped with DBSCAN, and TCRdist sequence similarity was added when clustering was performed within HLA-allele-positive subsets. Repertoires with fewer than 30,000 or more than 120,000 public chains, plus five repertoires with anomalous nucleotide sharing, were excluded from co-occurrence clustering. In its TCRdb copy, this immuneACCESS table keeps in-frame sequences only and misses some clones. Where compared with another copy, unresolved V genes explain less than half of these, and the others have no known cause. V, J and clone size are those of that table, while D and trimming were read from the DNA. This sample gives about 140,000 clones in total; 80% of them show up just once. The top ten clonotypes cover around an eighth of the sample.

The cohort was made up of under 800 healthy bone marrow donors. At the time of sampling, every cohort member was nominally healthy, though immune exposures that went unrecorded were likely present. The donor was CMV seronegative and belonged to the group of over 300 seronegative cohort members. Each donor provided a peripheral blood sample, and peripheral blood mononuclear cells were used for TCR beta sequencing. Genomic DNA was extracted from the blood cell samples with the Qiagen DNeasy Blood Extraction Kit. Sequencing was performed on PBMCs. The source of this sequence is a woman aged 40 to 50 in good health and CMV-seronegative.

The nucleotide sequence reads as follows: TGTGCCAGCACCACTAAGGTTGTGAATGAGCAGTTCTTC. Translated, this is CASTTKVVNEQFF. The sequence joins TRBV7-2 to TRBJ2-1; the D gene is not confidently resolved. V is shortened by 7 bases, J by 7 bases, and the region joining them spans 14 bases. From the cysteine through the phenylalanine, the CDR3 covers 13 amino acids. The sequence is cut down to CDR3 DNA, 39 bases in frame from base 1. CDR1 is given as SGHTA and CDR2 as FQGNSA, both from the germline V gene.